The clone carrying this T cell receptor beta chain was observed a few times. TCRdb's copy holds only in-frame clones and misses some; the assay was immunoSEQ multiplex PCR. This sample has roughly 190,000 clones, with around 82% found just once. The entry originates in a study of blood T cell repertoires in COVID-19. Study summary: Whether acute or convalescent, the COVID-19 samples came from the United States, Italy and Spain. PBMCs, B-cell-depleted T cells, or T cells provided the cDNA or gDNA that made up the material.

The sequencing sample was made of PBMCs or T cells enriched from blood (not recorded which). The clonotype was recovered from a woman aged 55-70 years with acute COVID-19.

CDR3 DNA sequence: TGTGCCAGCAGCCCAAGTAAGCGGGAGACCGGGGAGCTGTTTTTT. This sequence encodes CASSPSKRETGELFF. The rearrangement joins TRBV3-1 (or the pseudogene TRBV3-2) to TRBJ2-2; 8 nucleotides line up with TRBD2. Per germline, CDR1 LGHDT and CDR2 YNNKEL (reference sequence). The CDR3 runs to 15 residues. J lost 5 bases, V lost 4 bases, and 6 bases had no gene match.